This T cell receptor (beta chain) came from a study of T cell responses to AZD1222 COVID-19 vaccine. CDR1 is MGHDK, CDR2 SYGVNS, per germline. The CDR3 consists of 15 residues. V gave up 4 bases and J gave up 0 bases, with 10 bases separating them. Using immunoSEQ multiplex PCR, the repertoire was profiled, and TCRdb retains in-frame clones only, with some absent. The sample shows 80,000 to 100,000 clones, 70% to 90% of them seen only once. This sequence joins TRBV25-1 and TRBJ1-3; the D is unclear. This material consisted of peripheral blood, taken on day 0 of AZD1222 vaccination. The sequence was obtained from an adult in good health. CDR3: CASSGSRPSGNTIYF. The CDR3 DNA follows: TGTGCCAGCAGTGGGTCCCGGCCCTCTGGAAACACCATATATTTT. Looking up the rest from reference TRBV25-1 and TRBJ1-3 gives the full variable domain: EADIYQTPRYLVIGTGKKITLECSQTMGHDKMYWYQQDPGMELHLIHYSYGVNSTEKGDLSSESTVSRIRTEHFPLTLESARPSHTSQYLCASSGSRPSGNTIYFGEGSWLTVV.